These 10 T cell receptor beta chains share one sample of origin, sequenced in a study of blood T cell repertoires in COVID-19 (TCRdb year 2020). The protocol used for the library was the immunoSEQ multiplex PCR assay. TCRdb took this table from immuneACCESS and kept in-frame rearrangements with V and J called. Such tables lack part of the clones; where checked against another copy, unresolved V genes explain under half of the gap, and the rest is unexplained. For this sample there are some 51,000 clones; around 90% appear just once. The ten largest clones capture around a tenth of the sample. Material for sequencing was peripheral blood. These TCRs come from a man over 45 with active COVID-19.

The rearrangement uses TRBV7-9 and TRBJ1-2; 8 bases are a match to TRBD1. There are 15 residues in the CDR3. J lost 0 bases, V lost 5 bases, and 5 bases had no gene match. Germline CDR1 SEHNR, CDR2 FQNEAQ (reference sequence). The CDR3 coding sequence is TGTGCCAGCAGCCCCAGGACAGGGACTAACTATGGCTACACCTTC. Translation: CASSPRTGTNYGYTF.

The gene calls are TRBV12-3 or TRBV12-4 and TRBJ2-1, with TRBD2 matching over 7 bases. J was trimmed by 3 bases and V by 6 bases; bases with no gene match: 2. This CDR3 is 13 amino acids long. The chain's CDR3 is CASRRDYYNEQFF. Written as DNA, the CDR3 is TGTGCCAGCAGGCGGGACTACTACAATGAGCAGTTCTTC.

V usage is TRBV5-8 and J usage is TRBJ1-4; possibly TRBD1 for D (6 bases). This CDR3 has 15 amino acids. Looked up from germline, CDR1 is SGHTS and CDR2 is YDEGEE. The V gene lost 1 base and the J gene lost 8 bases, with 15 bases spanning the gap. This CDR3 is CASSLRTVGDEKLFF. As DNA, the CDR3 is TGTGCCAGCAGCTTGAGGACAGTGGGGGACGAAAAACTGTTTTTT.

The gene calls are TRBV28 and TRBJ1-1, with D tentatively TRBD1 (5 bases). This CDR3 spans 12 amino acids. Per germline, CDR1 MDHEN and CDR2 SYDVKM. V was pared by 6 bases and J by 5 bases, with 10 bases between. The CDR3 region is CASRGLTTEAFF. CDR3 sequence (DNA): TGTGCCAGCAGGGGGCTGACAACTGAAGCTTTCTTT.

This rearrangement joins TRBV6-2 or TRBV6-3 to TRBJ2-1; a possible D gene is TRBD2 (6 bases). Germline V gene lookup returns CDR1 MNHEY and CDR2 SVGEGT. The length of the CDR3 is 18 residues. Trimming took 6 bases from V and 1 from J, leaving 22 bases between them. CDR3 nucleotides: TGTGCCAGCAGCCCCCTCCCCCGGGACTGGCTATCCTACAATGAGCAGTTCTTC. Translation: CASSPLPRDWLSYNEQFF.

The CDR3 DNA reads as TGTGCCAGCAGCCCAACAGGGTTGGATACAGATACGCAGTATTTT. Translation gives CASSPTGLDTDTQYF. The chain employs TRBV9 and TRBJ2-3, with D maybe TRBD1 (6 bases). Per germline, CDR1 SGDLS and CDR2 YYNGEE. CDR3 size: 15 residues. Trimming removed 4 bases from V and 3 bases from J, with 15 bases in between.

The genes are TRBV7-8 and TRBJ2-7, with TRBD1 identical over 7 bases. There are 14 residues in the CDR3. The junction had 6 bases not matched to a gene; V was cut back by 5 bases and J by 2 bases. Germline assignment: CDR1 SGHVS and CDR2 FQNEAQ. The CDR3 DNA is TGTGCCAGCAGCCCCGGACAGGCCGCCTACGAGCAGTACTTC. This translates into CASSPGQAAYEQYF.

The sample holds one count of this clone. This chain uses TRBV6-4 with TRBJ1-6, with D maybe TRBD1 (6 bases). V lost 6 bases to trimming and J lost 6 bases, with 12 bases between them. CDR1 and CDR2 from the germline V gene are MRHNA and SNTAGT. This CDR3 has 14 amino acids. In nucleotides, the CDR3 is TGTGCCAGCAGACCGGGCAGGGGTAATTCACCCCTCCACTTT. This gives the protein CASRPGRGNSPLHF.

This chain links TRBV3-1 (or the pseudogene TRBV3-2) with TRBJ1-3, with 9 bases fitting TRBD1. V was pared by 1 base and J by 4 bases, with 20 bases of the junction left unmatched. The CDR3 totals 21 residues. Per germline, CDR1 LGHDT and CDR2 YNNKEL (reference sequence). The DNA for the CDR3 is TGTGCCAGCAGCCAAGTCATCGGGTTCTCCCGGACCGGGACAGGGGGAAACACCATATATTTT. Amino acid sequence: CASSQVIGFSRTGTGGNTIYF.

This clone was found once. The chain is built from TRBV7-9 and TRBJ2-5; TRBD2 aligns across 14 bases. Looked up from germline, CDR1 is SEHNR and CDR2 is FQNEAQ (reference sequence). The CDR3 is 17 amino acids. V lost 3 bases and J lost 2; bases outside the gene matches: 5. The CDR3 DNA sequence: TGTGCCAGCAGCTTCGGGGGACTAGCGGGGGCTCAAGAGACCCAGTACTTC. Its translation: CASSFGGLAGAQETQYF.